This TCR beta chain was found in a study of graft-versus-host responses after intestinal transplantation. About the study: Recipients were all induced with anti-thymocyte globulin, then given tacrolimus and steroids for about three years.

Repertoires were generated with immunoSEQ multiplex PCR, while TCRdb's copy carries only in-frame clones and drops some. The sample gives just over 95,000 clones, around nine tenths of which show up once; approximately 0.17% is in the top ten. As regards this clone: Its antigen remains unknown.

Losses at the gene ends were 3 bases for V and 3 bases for J; bases not matched to a gene: 7. This CDR3 has 18 residues. The V gene's germline CDR1 is SGHRS and CDR2 YFSETQ. The sequence came from a human donor who received an intestinal transplant. This sample comprised unstimulated CD4+ T cells sorted from spleen or lymph node cells, obtained before intestinal transplant. The chain employs TRBV5-1 and TRBJ2-1, with 15 bases fitting TRBD2. The CDR3 DNA follows: TGCGCCAGCAGCTCGGGACTAGCGGGAGGTCCTATCTACAATGAGCAGTTCTTC. It yields the protein CASSSGLAGGPIYNEQFF.